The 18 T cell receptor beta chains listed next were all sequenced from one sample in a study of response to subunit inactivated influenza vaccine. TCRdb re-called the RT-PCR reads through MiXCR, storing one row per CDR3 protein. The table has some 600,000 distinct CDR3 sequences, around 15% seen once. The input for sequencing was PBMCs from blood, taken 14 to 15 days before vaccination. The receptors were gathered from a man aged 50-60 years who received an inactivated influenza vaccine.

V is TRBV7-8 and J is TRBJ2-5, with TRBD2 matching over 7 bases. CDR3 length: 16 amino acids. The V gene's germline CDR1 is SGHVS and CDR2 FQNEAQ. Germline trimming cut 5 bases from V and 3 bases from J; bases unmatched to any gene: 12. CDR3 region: CASSPPFTSAEETQYF. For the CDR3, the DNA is TGTGCCAGCAGCCCACCCTTTACTAGCGCTGAAGAGACCCAGTACTTC.

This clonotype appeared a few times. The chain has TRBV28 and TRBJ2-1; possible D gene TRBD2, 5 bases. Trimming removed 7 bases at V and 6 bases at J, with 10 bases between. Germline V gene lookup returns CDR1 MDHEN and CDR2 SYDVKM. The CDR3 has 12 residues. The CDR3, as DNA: TGTGCCAGCACACGGGGATCCAATGAGCAGTTCTTC. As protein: CASTRGSNEQFF.

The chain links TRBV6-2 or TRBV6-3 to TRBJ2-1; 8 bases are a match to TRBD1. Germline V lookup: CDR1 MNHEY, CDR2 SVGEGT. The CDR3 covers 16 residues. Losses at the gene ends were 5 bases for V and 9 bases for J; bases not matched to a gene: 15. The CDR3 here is CASSNRDRSLTSEQFF. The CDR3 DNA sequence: TGTGCCAGCAGTAACCGGGACAGGAGCCTTACTAGTGAGCAGTTCTTC.

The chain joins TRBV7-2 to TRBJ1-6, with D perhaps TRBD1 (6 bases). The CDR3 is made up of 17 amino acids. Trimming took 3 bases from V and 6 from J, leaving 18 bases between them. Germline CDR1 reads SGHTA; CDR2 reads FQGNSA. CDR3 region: CASSFIFFGRGNSPLHF. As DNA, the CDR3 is TGTGCCAGCAGCTTTATATTTTTCGGCAGGGGTAATTCACCCCTCCACTTT.

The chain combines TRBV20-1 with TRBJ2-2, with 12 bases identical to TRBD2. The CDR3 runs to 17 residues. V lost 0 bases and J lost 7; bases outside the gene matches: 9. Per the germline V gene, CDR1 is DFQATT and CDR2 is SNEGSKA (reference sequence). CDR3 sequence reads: CSARDLLAGGPGGELFF. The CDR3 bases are TGCAGTGCTAGAGATCTGCTAGCGGGAGGGCCTGGCGGGGAGCTGTTTTTT.

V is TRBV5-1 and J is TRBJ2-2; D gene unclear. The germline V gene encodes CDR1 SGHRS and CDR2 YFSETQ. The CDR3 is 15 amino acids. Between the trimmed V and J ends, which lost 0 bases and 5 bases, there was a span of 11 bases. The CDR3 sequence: CASSLAGLVTGELFF. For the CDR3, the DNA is TGCGCCAGCAGCTTGGCCGGGCTGGTGACCGGGGAGCTGTTTTTT.

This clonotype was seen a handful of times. The DNA of the CDR3 is TGCGCCAGCAGCTTGGCTGGCAGGAGGGTGGAGACCCAGTACTTC. This sequence encodes CASSLAGRRVETQYF. The chain uses TRBV5-1 and TRBJ2-5; a weak D match, TRBD2 (6 bases). The V gene lost 0 bases and the J gene lost 5 bases, with 14 bases spanning the gap. In germline, CDR1 is SGHRS, CDR2 YFSETQ. This CDR3 spans 15 amino acids.

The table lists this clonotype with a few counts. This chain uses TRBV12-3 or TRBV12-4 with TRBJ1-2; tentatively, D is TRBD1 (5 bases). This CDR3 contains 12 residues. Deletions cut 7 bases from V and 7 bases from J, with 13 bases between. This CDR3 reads CASKTMGGGYTF. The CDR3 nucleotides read TGTGCCAGCAAAACTATGGGGGGTGGCTACACCTTC.

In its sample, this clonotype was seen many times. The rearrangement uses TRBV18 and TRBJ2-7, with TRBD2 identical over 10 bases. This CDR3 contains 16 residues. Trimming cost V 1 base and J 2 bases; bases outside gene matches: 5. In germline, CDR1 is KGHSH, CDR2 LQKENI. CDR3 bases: TGTGCCAGCTCACCACAAGGACTAGCGGACGCCTACGAGCAGTACTTC. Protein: CASSPQGLADAYEQYF.

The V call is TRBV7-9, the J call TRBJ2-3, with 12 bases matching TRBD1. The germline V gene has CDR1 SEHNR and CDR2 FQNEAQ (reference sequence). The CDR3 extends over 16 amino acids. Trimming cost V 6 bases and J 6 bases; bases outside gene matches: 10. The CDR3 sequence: CASSLAGTGGWDTQYF. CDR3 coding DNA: TGTGCCAGCAGTTTGGCCGGGACAGGGGGCTGGGATACGCAGTATTTT.

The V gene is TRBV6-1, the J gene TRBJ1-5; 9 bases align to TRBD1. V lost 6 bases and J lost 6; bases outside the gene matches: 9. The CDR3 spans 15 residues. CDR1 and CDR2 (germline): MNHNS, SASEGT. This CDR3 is CASRRGQGVGQPQHF. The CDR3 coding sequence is TGTGCCAGCAGGCGGGGACAGGGAGTCGGTCAGCCCCAGCATTTT.

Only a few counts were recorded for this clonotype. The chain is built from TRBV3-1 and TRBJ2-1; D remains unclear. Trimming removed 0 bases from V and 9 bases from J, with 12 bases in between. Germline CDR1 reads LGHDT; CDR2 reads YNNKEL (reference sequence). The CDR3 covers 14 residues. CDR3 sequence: CASSQDLGRGEQFF. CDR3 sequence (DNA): TGTGCCAGCAGCCAAGATCTTGGCCGCGGTGAGCAGTTCTTC.

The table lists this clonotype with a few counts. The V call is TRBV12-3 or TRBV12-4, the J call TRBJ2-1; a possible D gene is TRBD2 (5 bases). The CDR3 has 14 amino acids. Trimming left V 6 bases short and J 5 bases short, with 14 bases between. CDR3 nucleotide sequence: TGTGCCAGCAGACTAAGCGGACTGAACAATGAGCAGTTCTTC. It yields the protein CASRLSGLNNEQFF.

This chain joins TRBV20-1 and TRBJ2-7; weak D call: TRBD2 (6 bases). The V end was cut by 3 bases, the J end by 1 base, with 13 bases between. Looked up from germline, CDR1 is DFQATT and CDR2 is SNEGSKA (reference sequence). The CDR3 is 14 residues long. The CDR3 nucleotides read TGCAGTGCTAGCGACACTAGCCGGTCCTACGAGCAGTACTTC. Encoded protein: CSASDTSRSYEQYF.

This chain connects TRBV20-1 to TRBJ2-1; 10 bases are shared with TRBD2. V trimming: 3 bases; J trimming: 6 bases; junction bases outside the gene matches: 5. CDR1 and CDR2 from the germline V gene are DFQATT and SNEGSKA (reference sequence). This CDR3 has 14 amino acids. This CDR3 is CSASKLAGVNEQFF. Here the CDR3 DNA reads TGCAGTGCTAGTAAGCTAGCGGGAGTCAATGAGCAGTTCTTC.

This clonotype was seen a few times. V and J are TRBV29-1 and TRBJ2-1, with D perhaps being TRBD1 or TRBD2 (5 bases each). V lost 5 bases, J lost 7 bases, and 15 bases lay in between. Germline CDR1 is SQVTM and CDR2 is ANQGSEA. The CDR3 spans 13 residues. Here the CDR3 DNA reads TGCAGCGTTAAACCGGGACCGATAAATGAGCAGTTCTTC. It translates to CSVKPGPINEQFF.

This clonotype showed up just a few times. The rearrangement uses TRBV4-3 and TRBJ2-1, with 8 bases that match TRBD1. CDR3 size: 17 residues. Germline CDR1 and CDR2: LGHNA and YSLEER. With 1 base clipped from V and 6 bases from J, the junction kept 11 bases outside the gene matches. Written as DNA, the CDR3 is TGCGCCAGCAGCCAAGGCTTCCGGACAGGGTTTACCAATGAGCAGTTCTTC. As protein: CASSQGFRTGFTNEQFF.

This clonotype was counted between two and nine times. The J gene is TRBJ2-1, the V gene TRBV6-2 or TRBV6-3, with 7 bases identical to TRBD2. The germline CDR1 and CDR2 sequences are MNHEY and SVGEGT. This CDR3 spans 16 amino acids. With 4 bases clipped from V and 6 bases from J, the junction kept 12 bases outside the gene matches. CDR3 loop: CASSSPNGLVVNEQFF. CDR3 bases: TGTGCCAGCAGTTCGCCAAACGGACTAGTTGTCAATGAGCAGTTCTTC.